There are a few counts of the clone carrying this TCR beta chain. The antigen is undetermined. This entry comes from a study of long-term antiretroviral therapy in people with HIV. Study-wide points: Within the repertoire, clones expanded before ART were dominant at all time points.

Survey level was the resolution at which the v3.0 immunoSEQ assay ran. Libraries were prepared by immunoSEQ multiplex PCR; TCRdb keeps only in-frame clonotypes and omits some of them. The data show about 16,000 clones, over 70% seen once. This CDR3 region has 15 residues. Trimming took 1 base from V and 6 from J; bases not matched to a gene: 5. From germline, CDR1 is SGDLS and CDR2 YYNGEE. This specimen was unsorted PBMCs, taken 1.5 years before starting antiretroviral therapy. This sequence joins TRBV9 and TRBJ1-4, with 8 nucleotides matching TRBD1. This receptor was identified in a woman in her fifties or sixties with HIV. The CDR3, as DNA: TGTGCCAGCAGCGTATCCCCGGACAGGGATGAAAAACTGTTTTTT. Translation: CASSVSPDRDEKLFF. Full variable domain (rest looked up from reference TRBV9 and TRBJ1-4): DSGVTQTPKHLITATGQRVTLRCSPRSGDLSVYWYQQSLDQGLQFLIQYYNGEERAKGNILERFSAQQFPDLHSELNLSSLELGDSALYFCASSVSPDRDEKLFFGSGTQLSVL.